Reported below is one T cell receptor beta chain. The antigen is unknown. PCR primers comprised 60 Vbeta and 13 Jbeta primers. Profiling relied on immunoSEQ multiplex PCR, and the TCRdb table lists in-frame clones only, not all of them. The sample has about 94,000 clones; 81% are singletons. The CDR3 sequence is 11 residues long. Germline values: CDR1 LNHDA, CDR2 SQIVND (reference sequence). V lost 6 bases and J lost 8; bases outside the gene matches: 0. This entry comes from a study of cytomegalovirus exposure and HLA in healthy donors. General study points: Later analysis revealed greater clonal expansion in HLA-associated TCR beta chains than in equally common others. Reports showed the classifier diagnosing cytomegalovirus status with high specificity and sensitivity. An analysis that came later showed most CMV-associated TCR beta chains appearing HLA-restricted. The only immune exposure information that was available was CMV serostatus.

This clonotype was obtained from a human donor in good health. What was sequenced was PBMCs. The chain carries TRBV19 and TRBJ2-2, with 7 bases lining up with TRBD1. The DNA for the CDR3 is TGTGCCAGTAGACAGGGGGGGGAGCTGTTTTTT. This codes for CASRQGGELFF.